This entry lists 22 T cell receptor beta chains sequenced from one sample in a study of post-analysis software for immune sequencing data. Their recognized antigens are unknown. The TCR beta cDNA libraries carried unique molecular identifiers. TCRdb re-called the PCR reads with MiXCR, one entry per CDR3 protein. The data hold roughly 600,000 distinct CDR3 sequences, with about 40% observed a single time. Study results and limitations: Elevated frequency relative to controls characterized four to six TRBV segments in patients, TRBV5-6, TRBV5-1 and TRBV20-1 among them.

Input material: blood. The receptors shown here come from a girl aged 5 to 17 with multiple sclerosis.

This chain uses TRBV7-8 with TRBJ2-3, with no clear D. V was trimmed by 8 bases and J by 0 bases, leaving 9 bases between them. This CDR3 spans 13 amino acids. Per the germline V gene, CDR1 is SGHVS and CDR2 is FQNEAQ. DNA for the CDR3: TGTGCCAGCGTCTCGGAAAGCACAGATACGCAGTATTTT. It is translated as CASVSESTDTQYF.

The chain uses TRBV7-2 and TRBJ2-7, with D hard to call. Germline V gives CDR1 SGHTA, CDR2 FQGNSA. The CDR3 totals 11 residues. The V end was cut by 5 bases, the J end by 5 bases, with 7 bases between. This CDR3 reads CASSALDEQYF. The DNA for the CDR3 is TGTGCCAGCAGCGCCCTGGACGAGCAGTACTTC.

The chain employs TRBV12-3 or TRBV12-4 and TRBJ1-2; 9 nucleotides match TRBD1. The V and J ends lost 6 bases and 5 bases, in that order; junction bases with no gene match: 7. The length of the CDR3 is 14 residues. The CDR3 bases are TGTGCCAGCAGCACAGGGGGCTATAATTATGGCTACACCTTC. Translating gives CASSTGGYNYGYTF.

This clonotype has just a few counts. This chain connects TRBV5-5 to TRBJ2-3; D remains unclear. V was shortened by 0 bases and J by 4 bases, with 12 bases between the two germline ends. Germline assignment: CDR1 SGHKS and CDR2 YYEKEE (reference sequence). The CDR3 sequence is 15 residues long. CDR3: CASSLGQVFPDTQYF. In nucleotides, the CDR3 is TGTGCCAGCAGCTTGGGGCAGGTATTCCCAGATACGCAGTATTTT.

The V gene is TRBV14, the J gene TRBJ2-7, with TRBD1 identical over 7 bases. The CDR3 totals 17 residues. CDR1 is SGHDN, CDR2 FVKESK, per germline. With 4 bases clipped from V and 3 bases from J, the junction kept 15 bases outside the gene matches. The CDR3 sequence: CASSLVTGTEYYYEQYF. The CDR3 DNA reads TGTGCCAGCAGCCTCGTAACCGGGACAGAATATTACTACGAGCAGTACTTC.

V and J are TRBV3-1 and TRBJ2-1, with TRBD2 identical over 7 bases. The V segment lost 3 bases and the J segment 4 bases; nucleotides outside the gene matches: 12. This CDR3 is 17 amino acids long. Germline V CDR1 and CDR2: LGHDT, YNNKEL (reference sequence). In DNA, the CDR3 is TGTGCCAGCAGCCATCCCCGAGGACTAGGGACTTACAATGAGCAGTTCTTC. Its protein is CASSHPRGLGTYNEQFF.

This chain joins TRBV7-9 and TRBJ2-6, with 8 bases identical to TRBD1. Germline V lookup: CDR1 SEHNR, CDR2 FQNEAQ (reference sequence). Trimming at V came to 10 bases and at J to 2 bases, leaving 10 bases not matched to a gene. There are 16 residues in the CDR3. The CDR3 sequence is CATVAQGATGANVLTF. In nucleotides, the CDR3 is TGTGCCACCGTGGCCCAGGGGGCTACTGGGGCCAACGTCCTGACTTTC.

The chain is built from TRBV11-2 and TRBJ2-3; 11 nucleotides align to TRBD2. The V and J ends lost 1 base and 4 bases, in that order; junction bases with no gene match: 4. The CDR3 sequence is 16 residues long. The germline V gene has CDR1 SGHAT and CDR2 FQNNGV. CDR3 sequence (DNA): TGTGCCAGCAGCTTAGTGACTAGCGGGAATTCAGATACGCAGTATTTT. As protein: CASSLVTSGNSDTQYF.

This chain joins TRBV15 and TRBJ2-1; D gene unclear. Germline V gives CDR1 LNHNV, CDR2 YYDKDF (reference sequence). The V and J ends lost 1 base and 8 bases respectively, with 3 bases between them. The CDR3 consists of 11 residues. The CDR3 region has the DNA TGTGCCACCAGCAGAGGGGATGAGCAGTTCTTC. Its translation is CATSRGDEQFF. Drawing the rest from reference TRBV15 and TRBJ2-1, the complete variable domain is DAMVIQNPRYQVTQFGKPVTLSCSQTLNHNVMYWYQQKSSQAPKLLFHYYDKDFNNEADTPDNFQSRRPNTSFCFLDIRSPGLGDTAMYLCATSRGDEQFFGPGTRLTVL.

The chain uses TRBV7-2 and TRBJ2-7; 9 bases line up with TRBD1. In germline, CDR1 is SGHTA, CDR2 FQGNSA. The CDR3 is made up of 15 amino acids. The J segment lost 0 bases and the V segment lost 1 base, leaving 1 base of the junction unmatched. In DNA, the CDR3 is TGTGCCAGCAGCTTAGTGGACAGGGGCTCCTACGAGCAGTACTTC. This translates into CASSLVDRGSYEQYF. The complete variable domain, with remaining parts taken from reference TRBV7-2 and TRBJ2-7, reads GAGVSQSPSNKVTEKGKDVELRCDPISGHTALYWYRQSLGQGLEFLIYFQGNSAPDKSGLPSDRFSAERTGGSVSTLTIQRTQQEDSAVYLCASSLVDRGSYEQYFGPGTRLTVT.

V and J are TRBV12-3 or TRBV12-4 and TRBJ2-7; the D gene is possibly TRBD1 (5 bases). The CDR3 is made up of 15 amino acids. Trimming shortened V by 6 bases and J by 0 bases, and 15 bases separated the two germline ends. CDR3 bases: TGTGCCAGCAGCCCTAGGGGCTCAAGCTCCTACGAGCAGTACTTC. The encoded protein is CASSPRGSSSYEQYF.

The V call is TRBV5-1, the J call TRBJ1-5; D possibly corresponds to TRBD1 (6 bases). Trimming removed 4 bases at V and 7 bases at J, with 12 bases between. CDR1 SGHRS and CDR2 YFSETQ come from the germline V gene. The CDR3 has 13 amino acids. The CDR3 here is CASSPQGYQPQHF. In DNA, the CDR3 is TGCGCCAGCAGCCCCCAGGGGTACCAGCCCCAGCATTTT. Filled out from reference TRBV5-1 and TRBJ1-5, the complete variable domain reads KAGVTQTPRYLIKTRGQQVTLSCSPISGHRSVSWYQQTPGQGLQFLFEYFSETQRNKGNFPGRFSGRQFSNSRSEMNVSTLELGDSALYLCASSPQGYQPQHFGDGTRLSIL.

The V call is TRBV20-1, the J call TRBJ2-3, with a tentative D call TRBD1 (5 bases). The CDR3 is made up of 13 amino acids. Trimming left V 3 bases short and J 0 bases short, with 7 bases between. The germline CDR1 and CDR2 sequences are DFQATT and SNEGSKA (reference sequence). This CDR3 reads CSASKGSTDTQYF. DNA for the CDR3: TGCAGTGCTAGTAAGGGGAGCACAGATACGCAGTATTTT.

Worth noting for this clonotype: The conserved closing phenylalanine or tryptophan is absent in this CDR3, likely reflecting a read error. The CDR3 loop reads CASSLAVSGANYGYTL. DNA for the CDR3: TGTGCCAGCAGCTTAGCCGTATCGGGAGCTAACTATGGCTACACCTTA. This chain connects TRBV11-2 to TRBJ1-2; no definite D call. The CDR3 is 16 amino acids. Germline V gene sequence: CDR1 SGHAT, CDR2 FQNNGV. V lost 1 base to trimming and J lost 0 bases, with 12 bases between them.

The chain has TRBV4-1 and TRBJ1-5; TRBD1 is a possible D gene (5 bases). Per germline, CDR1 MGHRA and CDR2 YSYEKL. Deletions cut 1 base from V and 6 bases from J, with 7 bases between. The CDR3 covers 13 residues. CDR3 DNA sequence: TGCGCCAGCAGCCAAGTGCAGGGTCAGCCCCAGCATTTT. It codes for CASSQVQGQPQHF.

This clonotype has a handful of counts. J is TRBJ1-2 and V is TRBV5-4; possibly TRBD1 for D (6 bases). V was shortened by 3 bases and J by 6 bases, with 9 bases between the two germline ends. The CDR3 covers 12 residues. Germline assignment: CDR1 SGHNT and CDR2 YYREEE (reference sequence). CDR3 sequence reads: CASSSNRDGYTF. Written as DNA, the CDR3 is TGTGCCAGCAGCTCGAACAGGGATGGCTACACCTTC.

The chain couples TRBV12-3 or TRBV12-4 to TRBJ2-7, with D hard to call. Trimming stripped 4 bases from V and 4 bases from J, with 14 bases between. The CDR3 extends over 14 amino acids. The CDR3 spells CASSSLGGWYEQYF. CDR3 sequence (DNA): TGTGCCAGCAGTTCCCTCGGCGGATGGTACGAGCAGTACTTC.

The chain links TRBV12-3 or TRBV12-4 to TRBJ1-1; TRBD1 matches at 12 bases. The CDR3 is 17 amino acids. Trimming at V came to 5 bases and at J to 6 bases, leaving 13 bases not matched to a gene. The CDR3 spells CASSPEGTGGREAEAFF. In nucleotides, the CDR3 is TGTGCCAGCAGTCCCGAGGGGACAGGGGGCCGTGAGGCTGAAGCTTTCTTT.

CDR3 region: CAIKEREVTDTQYF. The CDR3 nucleotides read TGTGCCATCAAGGAGCGGGAGGTCACAGATACGCAGTATTTT. The chain has TRBV10-3 and TRBJ2-3; 9 nucleotides match TRBD2. The CDR3 is made up of 14 amino acids. Trimming removed 7 bases from V and 2 bases from J; junction bases left unmatched: 4. The V gene's germline CDR1 is ENHRY and CDR2 SYGVKD.

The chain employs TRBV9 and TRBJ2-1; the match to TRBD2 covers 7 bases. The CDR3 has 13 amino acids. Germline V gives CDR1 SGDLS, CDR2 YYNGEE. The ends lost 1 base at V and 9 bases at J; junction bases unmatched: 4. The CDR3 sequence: CASSVSPGGEQFF. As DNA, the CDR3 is TGTGCCAGCAGCGTAAGTCCGGGAGGTGAGCAGTTCTTC.

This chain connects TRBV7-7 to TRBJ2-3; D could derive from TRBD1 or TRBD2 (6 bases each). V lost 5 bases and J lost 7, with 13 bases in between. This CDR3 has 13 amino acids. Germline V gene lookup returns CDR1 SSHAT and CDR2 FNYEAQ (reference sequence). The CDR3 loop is CASSQEGGYTQYF. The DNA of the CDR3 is TGTGCCAGCAGCCAAGAGGGGGGATATACGCAGTATTTT.

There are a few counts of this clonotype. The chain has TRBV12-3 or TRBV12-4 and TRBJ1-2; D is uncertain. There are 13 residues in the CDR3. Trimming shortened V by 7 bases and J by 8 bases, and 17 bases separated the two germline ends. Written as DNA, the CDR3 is TGTGCCAGCACCCCCCGGAAAGGGAAAGGCTACACCTTC. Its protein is CASTPRKGKGYTF.